This T cell receptor (beta chain) was captured by sequencing in a study of blood T cell repertoires in COVID-19 (dated by TCRdb to 2018 to 2021). Regarding the research as a whole: Samples from collaborators originated in the United States, Italy and Spain and spanned both the acute and convalescent phases of COVID-19. The material from the prospective study consisted of cDNA or gDNA derived from T cells, B-cell-depleted T cells, or PBMCs. The sample metadata nearly always contained a de-identified subject ID, COVID-19 status, age in years and sex. Where available, HLA class I and class II types were obtained from metadata supplied by the sample provider rather than from assay-based typing. The repertoires were released in a freely available public database intended as a resource for research on the immune response to SARS-CoV-2. Deeply sampled blood TCRbeta repertoires from subjects exposed to, actively infected with, or recovered from COVID-19 were included in the dataset. Samples were obtained from the ongoing ImmuneRACE study (first 160 participants) and from some 1,300 subjects provided by 6 global collaborators.

Participants in the prospective study were enrolled through a virtual design, were aged roughly 18 to 100 years, and lived in about 25 United States geographic areas. In the prospective study, participants were assigned to cohorts based on the clinical history participants reported in a screening survey and a study questionnaire. In the prospective study, mobile phlebotomists collected whole blood, serum and a nasopharyngeal or oropharyngeal swab from each participant. Over a roughly two-month period, participants in the prospective study had the option of providing additional blood draws and questionnaires. Prospective study blood samples were shipped either frozen or at room temperature before DNA extraction. Measured from the cysteine to the phenylalanine, the CDR3 is 16 residues long. The CDR3 DNA has 48 bases and is translated from base 1. V drops 5 bases and J drops 4 bases, leaving 18 bases in between. Sequences SGHAT (CDR1) and FQNNGV (CDR2) are obtained from the germline V gene.

What the authors observed across the whole study: The amount of clinical and demographic metadata varied by source and participant and was provided uncurated.

A remark on this clone: Its binding antigen is unknown. No base quality information exists; no much larger clone differs at one position.

The immunoSEQ Assay, a bias-controlled multiplex PCR, was used to amplify TCRbeta CDR3 regions from genomic DNA. In the source study's methods: The number of nucleated cells in each sample was estimated by amplification of reference gene primers within the assay. To quantify the absolute abundance of each unique TCRbeta CDR3 rearrangement, sequence reads were collapsed and filtered. Productive Simpson clonality was computed per sample as the square root of Simpson's diversity index over productive rearrangements. In TCRdb, the immuneACCESS table is reduced to in-frame sequences with V and J assigned. These tables do not hold every clone; where another copy was compared, an unresolved V gene accounts for under half, and the others remain unexplained. The DNA was the basis for D and trimming; V, J and clone size are from that table. The sample table holds some 150,000 clones, of which roughly 84% were seen once. 1% to 1.5% of the sample is in the top ten clones.

This sequence was found in a human donor with acute COVID-19. The donor label of this sample is uncertain. The rearranged chain carries TRBV11-2 and TRBJ1-3, with an unclear D gene assignment. What was sequenced was PBMCs or T cells enriched from blood (not recorded which). The sequenced DNA: TGTGCCAGCAGCCGACTGACTGGAGACCGGGGAAACACCATATATTTT. It encodes CASSRLTGDRGNTIYF.